This T cell receptor beta chain is drawn from a study of T cells in Graves' hyperthyroidism and ophthalmopathy. Across the study: Peripheral blood collection took place at initial diagnosis, before any treatment.

This clonotype has a count of ten or more. There are 11 residues in the CDR3. Germline CDR1 reads MNHEY; CDR2 reads SVGEGT. The V end lost 6 bases, the J end lost 2 bases, and 5 bases lay between the germline ends. RNA transcripts yielded amplified TCR beta CDR3 regions. A first-round RT-PCR of the TCR CDR3 used the HTBI primer set. TCRdb redid the calling of the multiplex PCR reads with MiXCR, one entry per CDR3 protein. The sample holds 350,000 to 400,000 distinct CDR3 sequences, 15% seen once. The receptor's source is a woman in her thirties with Graves' hyperthyroidism. The chain employs TRBV6-2 or TRBV6-3 and TRBJ2-7, with a weak D call TRBD1 (5 bases). The sequenced sample was blood. CDR3 coding DNA: TGTGCCAGCAGACAGGCCTACGAGCAGTACTTC. It translates to CASRQAYEQYF.